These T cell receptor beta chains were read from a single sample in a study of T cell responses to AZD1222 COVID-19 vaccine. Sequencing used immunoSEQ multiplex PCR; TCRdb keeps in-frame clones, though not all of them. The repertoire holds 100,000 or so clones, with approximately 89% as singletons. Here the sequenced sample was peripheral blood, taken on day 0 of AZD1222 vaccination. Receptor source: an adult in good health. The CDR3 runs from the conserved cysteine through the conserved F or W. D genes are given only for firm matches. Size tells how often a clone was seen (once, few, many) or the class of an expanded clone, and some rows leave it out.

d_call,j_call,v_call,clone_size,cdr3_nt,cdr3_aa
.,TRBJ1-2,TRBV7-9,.,TGTGCCAGCAGCTTGGGGCAGAACTATGGCTACACCTTC,CASSLGQNYGYTF
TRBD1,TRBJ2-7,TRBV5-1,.,TGCGCCAGCAGCTGGGGACAGGGGCCAAACGAGCAGTACTTC,CASSWGQGPNEQYF
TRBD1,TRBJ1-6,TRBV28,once,TGTGCCAGCAGTACAGGACAGGGGGTCAATTCACCCCTCCACTTT,CASSTGQGVNSPLHF
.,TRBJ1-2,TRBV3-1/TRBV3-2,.,TGTGCCAGCAGCCAGAGCCTACAATTTGGCTACACCTTC,CASSQSLQFGYTF
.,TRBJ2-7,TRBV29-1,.,TGCAGCGTTGACTCCACAGGGTTGGGCAACGAGCAGTACTTC,CSVDSTGLGNEQYF
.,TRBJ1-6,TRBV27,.,TGTGCCAGCAGTACTAACCGGGGGGTCGGTTCACCCCTCCACTTT,CASSTNRGVGSPLHF
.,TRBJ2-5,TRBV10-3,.,TGTGCCATCAGCCCGGGACAACAAGAGACCCAGTACTTC,CAISPGQQETQYF
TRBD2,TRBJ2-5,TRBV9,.,TGTGCCAGCAGCCGCGGGGGGGCCGAGACCCAGTACTTC,CASSRGGAETQYF
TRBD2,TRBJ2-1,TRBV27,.,TGTGCCAGCAGGGGGGTAGCGGGTGAGCAGTTCTTC,CASRGVAGEQFF
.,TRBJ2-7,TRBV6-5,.,TGTGCCAGCAGTTACACTGTTGCTGAGGAGCAGTACTTC,CASSYTVAEEQYF
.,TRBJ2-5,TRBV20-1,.,TGCAGTGCTAGTCGCCAGGGATTGTTGGAGACCCAGTACTTC,CSASRQGLLETQYF
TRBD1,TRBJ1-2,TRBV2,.,TGTGCCAATCGGGACAGGGCCTATGGCTACACCTTC,CANRDRAYGYTF
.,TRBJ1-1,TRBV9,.,TGTGCCAGCAGCGTAGGGCCGGAGGGGGTCACTGAAGCTTTCTTT,CASSVGPEGVTEAFF
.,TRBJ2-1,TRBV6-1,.,TGTGCCAGCAGTGAGGCCGTGGCTGGGGGTGAGCAGTTCTTC,CASSEAVAGGEQFF
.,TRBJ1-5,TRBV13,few,TGTGCCAGCAGCCTAGCAGGGTACGGCAATCAGCCCCAGCATTTT,CASSLAGYGNQPQHF
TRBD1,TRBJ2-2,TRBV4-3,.,TGCGCCAGCAGCCAAGATTGGACAGGGGTTAACACCGGGGAGCTGTTTTTT,CASSQDWTGVNTGELFF
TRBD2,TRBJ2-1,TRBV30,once,TGTGCCTGGAGTGCTGTCTCGACTAGCGGGGTCCTTGGGGAGCAGTTCTTC,CAWSAVSTSGVLGEQFF
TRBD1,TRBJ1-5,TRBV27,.,TGTGCCAGCAGTTTATGGGGACAGCAGCCCCAGCATTTT,CASSLWGQQPQHF
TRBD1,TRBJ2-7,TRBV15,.,TGTGCCACCAGCAAGACAGGGGTCATCCACGAGCAGTACTTC,CATSKTGVIHEQYF
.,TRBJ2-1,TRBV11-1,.,TGTGCCAGCAGCTTTGGGCTGGGGGTCAATGAGCAGTTCTTC,CASSFGLGVNEQFF
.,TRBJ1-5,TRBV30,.,TGTGCCTGGAGTCGGGGACTGCAAAATCAGCCCCAGCATTTT,CAWSRGLQNQPQHF
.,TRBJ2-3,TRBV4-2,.,TGTGCCAGCAGCGCAATGGCCGGCAGCCTAACAGATACGCAGTATTTT,CASSAMAGSLTDTQYF
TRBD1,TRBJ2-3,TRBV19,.,TGTGCCAGTAGTATTGGGACAGGGGGCCAATATACGCAGTATTTT,CASSIGTGGQYTQYF
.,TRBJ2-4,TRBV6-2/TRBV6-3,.,TGTGCCAGCAGTTACTTCAGGCCGACCTTAGCCAAAAACATTCAGTACTTC,CASSYFRPTLAKNIQYF
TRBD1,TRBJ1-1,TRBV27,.,TGTGCCAGCAGGGGCGACAGGGGTGAAGGAGCTTTCTTT,CASRGDRGEGAFF
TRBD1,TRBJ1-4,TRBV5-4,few,TGTGCCAGCAGCACCCACAGGGGTATGGCTAATGAAAAACTGTTTTTT,CASSTHRGMANEKLFF
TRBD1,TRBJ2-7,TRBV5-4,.,TGTGCCAGCAGACAGGACAGGGCATACGAGCAGTACTTC,CASRQDRAYEQYF
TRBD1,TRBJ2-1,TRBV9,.,TGTGCCAGCAGCGTGGGACAGGGACGGATTGAGCAGTTCTTC,CASSVGQGRIEQFF